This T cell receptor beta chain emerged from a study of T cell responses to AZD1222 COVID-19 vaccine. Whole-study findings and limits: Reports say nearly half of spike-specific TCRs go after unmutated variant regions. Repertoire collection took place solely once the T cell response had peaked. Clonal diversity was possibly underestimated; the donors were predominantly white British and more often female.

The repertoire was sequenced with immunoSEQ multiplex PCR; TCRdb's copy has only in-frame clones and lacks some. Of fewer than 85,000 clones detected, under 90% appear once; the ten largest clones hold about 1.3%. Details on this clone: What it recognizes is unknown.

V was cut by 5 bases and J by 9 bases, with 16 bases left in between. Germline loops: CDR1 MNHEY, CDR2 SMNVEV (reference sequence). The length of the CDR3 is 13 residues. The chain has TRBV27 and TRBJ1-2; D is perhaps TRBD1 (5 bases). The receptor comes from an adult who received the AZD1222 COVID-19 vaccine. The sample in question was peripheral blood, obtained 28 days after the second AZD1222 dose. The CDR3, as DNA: TGTGCCAGCAGTCCCCTCGCAGGGATGAGCTACACCTTC. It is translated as CASSPLAGMSYTF.